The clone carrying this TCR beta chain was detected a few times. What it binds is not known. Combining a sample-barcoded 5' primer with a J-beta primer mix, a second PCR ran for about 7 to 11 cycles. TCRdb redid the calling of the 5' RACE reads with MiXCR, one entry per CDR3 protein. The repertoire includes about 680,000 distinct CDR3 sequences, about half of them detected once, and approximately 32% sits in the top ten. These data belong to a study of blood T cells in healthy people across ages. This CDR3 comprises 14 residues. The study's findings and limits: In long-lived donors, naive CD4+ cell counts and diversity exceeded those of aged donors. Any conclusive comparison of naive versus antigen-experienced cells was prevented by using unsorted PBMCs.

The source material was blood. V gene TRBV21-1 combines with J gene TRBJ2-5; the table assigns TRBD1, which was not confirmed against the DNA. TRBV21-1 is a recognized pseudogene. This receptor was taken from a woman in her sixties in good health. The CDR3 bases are TGTGCCAGCAGCAAACTGGACAGGAGAGAGACCCAGTACTTC. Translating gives CASSKLDRRETQYF.